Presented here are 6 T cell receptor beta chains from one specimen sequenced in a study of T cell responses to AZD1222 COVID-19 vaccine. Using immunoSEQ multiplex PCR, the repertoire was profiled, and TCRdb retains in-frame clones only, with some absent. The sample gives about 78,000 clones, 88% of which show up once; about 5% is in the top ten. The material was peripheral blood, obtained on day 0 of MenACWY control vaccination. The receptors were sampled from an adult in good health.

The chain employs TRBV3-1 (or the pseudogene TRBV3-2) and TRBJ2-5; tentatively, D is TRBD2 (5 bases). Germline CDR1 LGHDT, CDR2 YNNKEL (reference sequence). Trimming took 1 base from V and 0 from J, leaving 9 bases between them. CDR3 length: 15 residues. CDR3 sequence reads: CASSQGGRNQETQYF. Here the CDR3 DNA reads TGTGCCAGCAGCCAAGGAGGGCGGAACCAAGAGACCCAGTACTTC.

The CDR3 sequence is CASSQVKQLGADYGYTF. CDR3 coding DNA: TGCGCCAGCAGCCAAGTCAAACAGTTGGGGGCTGACTATGGCTACACCTTC. This chain joins TRBV4-3 and TRBJ1-2; weak D call: TRBD1 (6 bases). Deletions cut 1 base from V and 3 bases from J, with 18 bases between. CDR1 LGHNA and CDR2 YSLEER come from the germline V gene. This CDR3 contains 17 residues.

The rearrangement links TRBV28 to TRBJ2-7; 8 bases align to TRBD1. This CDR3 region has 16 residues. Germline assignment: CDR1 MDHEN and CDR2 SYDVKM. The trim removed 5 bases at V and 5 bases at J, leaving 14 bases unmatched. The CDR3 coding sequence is TGTGCCAGCAGTCGCCGTCTCACCAGGGGGCGTCACGAGCAGTACTTC. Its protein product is CASSRRLTRGRHEQYF. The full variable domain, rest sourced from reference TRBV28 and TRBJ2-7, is DVKVTQSSRYLVKRTGEKVFLECVQDMDHENMFWYRQDPGLGLRLIYFSYDVKMKEKGDIPEGYSVSREKKERFSLILESASTNQTSMYLCASSRRLTRGRHEQYFGPGTRLTVT.

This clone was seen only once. CDR3 amino acids: CASSAGLAGSTDTQYF. CDR3 DNA sequence: TGTGCCAGCAGCGCGGGACTAGCGGGGAGCACAGATACGCAGTATTTT. The chain combines TRBV2 with TRBJ2-3; 13 bases are a match to TRBD2. CDR3 length: 16 amino acids. Trimming cost V 6 bases and J 0 bases; bases outside gene matches: 3. Germline CDR1 SNHLY, CDR2 FYNNEI.

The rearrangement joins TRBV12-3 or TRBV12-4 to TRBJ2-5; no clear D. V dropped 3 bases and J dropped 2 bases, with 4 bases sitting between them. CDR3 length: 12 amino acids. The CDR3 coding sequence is TGTGCCAGCAGTTTGACACAAGAGACCCAGTACTTC. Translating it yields CASSLTQETQYF.

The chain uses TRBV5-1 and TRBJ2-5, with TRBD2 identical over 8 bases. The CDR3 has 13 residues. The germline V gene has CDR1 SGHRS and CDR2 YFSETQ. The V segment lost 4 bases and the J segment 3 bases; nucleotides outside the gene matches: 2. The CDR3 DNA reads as TGCGCCAGCAGCGCGGGGGGCGAAGAGACCCAGTACTTC. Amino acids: CASSAGGEETQYF.